This T cell receptor beta chain derives from a study of radiation and T cells in renal cell carcinoma. Germline V gene sequence: CDR1 MNHEY, CDR2 SMNVEV (reference sequence). J lost 3 bases, V lost 3 bases, and 6 bases had no gene match. The CDR3 sequence is 15 residues long. Time point denoted: blood 2 weeks post-SBRT. As to treatment: 15 Gy SBRT to primary tumor, nephrectomy 4 weeks later. Assay used: immunoSEQ multiplex PCR; TCRdb lists only in-frame clones, some missing. The sample lists more than 100,000 clones; more than 75% were seen once. This clone came up once. Sequences were derived from blood, sampled from a patient whose treatment included radiotherapy and nephrectomy. The rearrangement joins TRBV27 to TRBJ2-7, with 9 bases aligning to TRBD1. This sequence originates from a woman in her seventies with renal cell carcinoma. CDR3 in DNA: TGTGCCAGCAGTTTGTTTGGACAGGGGTACTACGAGCAGTACTTC. Amino acids: CASSLFGQGYYEQYF.